This record covers a single T cell receptor (beta chain). Its specificity is unknown. An end of the junction differs from the germline gene, which may be a read error. This sample stems from a study of blood T cells in healthy people across ages. General study results and limits: Significant beta diversity loss was already apparent by age around 40, declining roughly linearly. Naive and antigen-experienced cells could not be conclusively compared, given unsorted PBMCs.

The authors ran a second PCR of roughly 7 to 11 cycles using a sample-barcoded 5' primer and a J-beta primer mix. TCRdb re-derived calls from the 5' RACE reads in MiXCR, one entry per CDR3 protein. The sample carries 1.5 million to 2 million distinct CDR3 sequences, approximately 32% recorded once. The specimen sequenced was blood. The sequence was collected from a woman under 40 in good health.

The CDR3 DNA reads TGTGCCGGCAGGACTAGCGGGGGCTACGAGCAGTACTTC. Encoded protein: CAGRTSGGYEQYF. V and J are TRBV28 and TRBJ2-7; TRBD2 aligns across 13 bases. Germline values: CDR1 MDHEN, CDR2 SYDVKM. This CDR3 comprises 13 residues.